This T cell receptor (beta chain) was captured by sequencing in a study of graft-versus-host responses after intestinal transplantation. Study-wide context: Recipients received multivisceral, liver-intestinal, or isolated intestinal transplants.

The method was immunoSEQ multiplex PCR; TCRdb's version includes in-frame clones alone and lacks a portion of them. The sample lists more than 10,000 clones; roughly nine tenths were seen once. As to time point: postoperative day 105 after intestinal transplantation (dayNNNN = postoperative day). Germline lookup yields CDR1 MNHEY and CDR2 SMNVEV (reference sequence). Trimming cost V 4 bases and J 0 bases, with 15 bases left between them. CDR3 size: 16 residues. To note about this clone: Other DNA sequences within the sample encode an identical CDR3.

Sequenced here: PBMCs, sampled 105 days after intestinal transplantation. The TCR originated in a human patient who received an intestinal transplant, so some T cells may come from the graft donor. This sequence joins TRBV27 and TRBJ1-2; D may be TRBD1 (5 bases). The chain's CDR3 is CASSSLPPTANYGYTF. The CDR3 nucleotides are TGTGCCAGCAGTTCCCTACCCCCGACAGCTAACTATGGCTACACCTTC.